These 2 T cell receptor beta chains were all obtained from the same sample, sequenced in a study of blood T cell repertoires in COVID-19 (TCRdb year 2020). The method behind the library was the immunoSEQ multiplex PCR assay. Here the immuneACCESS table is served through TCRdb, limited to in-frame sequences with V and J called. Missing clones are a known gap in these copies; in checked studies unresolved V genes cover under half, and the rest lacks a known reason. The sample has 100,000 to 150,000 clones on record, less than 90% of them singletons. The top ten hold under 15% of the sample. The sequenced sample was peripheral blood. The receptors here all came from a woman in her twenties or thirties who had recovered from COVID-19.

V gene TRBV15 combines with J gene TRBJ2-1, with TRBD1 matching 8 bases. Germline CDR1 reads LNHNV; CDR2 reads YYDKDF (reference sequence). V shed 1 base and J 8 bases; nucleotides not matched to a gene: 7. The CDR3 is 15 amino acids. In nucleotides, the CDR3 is TGTGCCACCAGCAGAGGTGGGGCAGGGGGCGATGAGCAGTTCTTC. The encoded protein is CATSRGGAGGDEQFF.

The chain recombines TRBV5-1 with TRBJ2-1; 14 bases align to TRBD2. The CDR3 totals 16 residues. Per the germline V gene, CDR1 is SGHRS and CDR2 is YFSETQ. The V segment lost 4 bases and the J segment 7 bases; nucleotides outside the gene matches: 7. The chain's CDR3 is CASSPGTSGRLNEQFF. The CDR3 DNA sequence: TGCGCCAGCAGCCCCGGGACTAGCGGGAGACTAAATGAGCAGTTCTTC. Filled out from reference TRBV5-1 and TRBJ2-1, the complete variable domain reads KAGVTQTPRYLIKTRGQQVTLSCSPISGHRSVSWYQQTPGQGLQFLFEYFSETQRNKGNFPGRFSGRQFSNSRSEMNVSTLELGDSALYLCASSPGTSGRLNEQFFGPGTRLTVL.